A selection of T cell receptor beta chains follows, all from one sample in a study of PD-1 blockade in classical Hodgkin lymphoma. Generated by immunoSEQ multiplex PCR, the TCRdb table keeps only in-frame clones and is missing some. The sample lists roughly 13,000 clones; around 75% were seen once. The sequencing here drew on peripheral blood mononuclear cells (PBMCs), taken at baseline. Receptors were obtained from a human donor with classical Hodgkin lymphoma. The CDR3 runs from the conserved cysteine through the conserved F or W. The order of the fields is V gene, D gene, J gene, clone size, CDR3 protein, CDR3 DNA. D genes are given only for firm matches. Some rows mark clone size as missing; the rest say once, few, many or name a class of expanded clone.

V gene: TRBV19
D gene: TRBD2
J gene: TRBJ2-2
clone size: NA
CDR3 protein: CASSMGVAGWAGELFF
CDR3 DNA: TGTGCCAGTAGTATGGGAGTAGCGGGATGGGCCGGGGAGCTGTTTTTT

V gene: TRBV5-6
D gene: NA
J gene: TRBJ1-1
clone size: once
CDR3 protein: CASSLGWRWTEAFF
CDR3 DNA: TGTGCCAGCAGCCTCGGATGGAGGTGGACTGAAGCTTTCTTT

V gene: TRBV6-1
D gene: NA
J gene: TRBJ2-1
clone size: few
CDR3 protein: CASSDGRHGLANEQFF
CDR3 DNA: TGTGCCAGCAGTGATGGGCGACACGGGTTAGCCAATGAGCAGTTCTTC

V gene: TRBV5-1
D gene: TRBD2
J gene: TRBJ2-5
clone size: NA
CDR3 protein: CASSKTSDSPQETQYF
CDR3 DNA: TGCGCCAGCAGCAAAACTAGCGACAGCCCACAAGAGACCCAGTACTTC

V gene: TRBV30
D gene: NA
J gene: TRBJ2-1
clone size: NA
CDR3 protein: CALTTGLNEQFF
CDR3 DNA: TGTGCCTTAACAACAGGGCTCAATGAGCAGTTCTTC

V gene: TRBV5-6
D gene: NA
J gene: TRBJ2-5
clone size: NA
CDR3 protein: CASSLANGHHDVETQYF
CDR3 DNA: TGTGCCAGCAGCTTGGCCAACGGACACCATGATGTAGAGACCCAGTACTTC

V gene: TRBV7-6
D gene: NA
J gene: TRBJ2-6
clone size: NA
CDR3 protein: CASSVIRGSGNSGANVLTF
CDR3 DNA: TGTGCCAGCAGCGTTATCAGGGGTTCGGGTAACTCTGGGGCCAACGTCCTGACTTTC

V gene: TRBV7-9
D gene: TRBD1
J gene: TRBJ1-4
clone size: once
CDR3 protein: CASSSNRGPTNEKLFF
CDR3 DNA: TGTGCCAGCAGCTCAAACAGGGGCCCAACTAATGAAAAACTGTTTTTT

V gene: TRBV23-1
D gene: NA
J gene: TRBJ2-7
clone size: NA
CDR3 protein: CANPPSPGRYF
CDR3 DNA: TGCGCCAACCCCCCCTCCCCAGGGCGGTACTTC

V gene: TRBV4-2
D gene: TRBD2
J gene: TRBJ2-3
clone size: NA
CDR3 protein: CASSQDVRTSHTDTQYF
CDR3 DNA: TGTGCCAGCAGCCAAGACGTCCGGACTAGTCACACAGATACGCAGTATTTT

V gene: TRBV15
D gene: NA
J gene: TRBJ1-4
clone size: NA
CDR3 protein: CATSWGDGANEKLFF
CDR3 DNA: TGTGCCACCAGCTGGGGGGACGGAGCTAATGAAAAACTGTTTTTT

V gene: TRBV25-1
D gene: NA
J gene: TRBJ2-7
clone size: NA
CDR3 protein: CASSEELPGPNGEQYF
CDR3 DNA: TGTGCCAGCAGTGAGGAACTGCCTGGCCCAAACGGCGAGCAGTACTTC

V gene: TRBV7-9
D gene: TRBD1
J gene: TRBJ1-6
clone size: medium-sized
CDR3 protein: CASSSHDRTGYSSPLHF
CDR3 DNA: TGTGCCAGCAGCTCCCATGACCGGACAGGGTACTCTTCACCCCTCCACTTT

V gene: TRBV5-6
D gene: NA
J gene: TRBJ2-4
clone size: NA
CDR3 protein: CASTLRFSPTLAKNIQYF
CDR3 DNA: TGTGCCAGCACCCTGAGGTTTAGTCCGACCCTAGCCAAAAACATTCAGTACTTC

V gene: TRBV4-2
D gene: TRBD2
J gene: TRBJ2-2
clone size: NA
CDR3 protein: CASSPAGIAGYTGELFF
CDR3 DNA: TGTGCCAGCAGCCCCGCCGGGATAGCGGGTTACACCGGGGAGCTGTTTTTT

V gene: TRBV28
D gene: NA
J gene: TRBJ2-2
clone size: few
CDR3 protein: CASSLVAGGNTGELFF
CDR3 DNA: TGTGCCAGCAGTTTAGTGGCAGGCGGGAACACCGGGGAGCTGTTTTTT

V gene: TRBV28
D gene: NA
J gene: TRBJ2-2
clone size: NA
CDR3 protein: CASSLIAENTGELFF
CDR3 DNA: TGTGCCAGCAGTTTAATAGCGGAGAACACCGGGGAGCTGTTTTTT

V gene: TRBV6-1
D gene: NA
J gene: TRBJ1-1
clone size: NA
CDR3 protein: CASSGYRVRTEAFF
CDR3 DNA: TGTGCCAGCAGTGGCTACAGGGTTCGCACTGAAGCTTTCTTT

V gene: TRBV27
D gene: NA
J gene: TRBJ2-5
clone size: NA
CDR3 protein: CASSLDPVETQYF
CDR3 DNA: TGTGCCAGCAGTTTAGACCCGGTAGAGACCCAGTACTTC

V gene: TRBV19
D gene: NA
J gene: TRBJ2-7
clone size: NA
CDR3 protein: CASSRDGNYYEQYF
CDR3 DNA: TGTGCCAGTAGTCGCGACGGCAACTACTACGAGCAGTACTTC

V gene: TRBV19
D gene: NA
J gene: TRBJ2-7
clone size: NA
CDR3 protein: CASSIVDATYEQYF
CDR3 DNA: TGTGCCAGTAGTATAGTGGACGCAACCTACGAGCAGTACTTC

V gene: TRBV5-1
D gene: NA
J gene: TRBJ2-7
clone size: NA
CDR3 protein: CASSLGYEQYF
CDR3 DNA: TGCGCCAGCAGCTTGGGATACGAGCAGTACTTC

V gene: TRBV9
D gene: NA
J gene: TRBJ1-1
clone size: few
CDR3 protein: CASSATWMNTEAFF
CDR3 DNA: TGTGCCAGCAGCGCGACATGGATGAACACTGAAGCTTTCTTT

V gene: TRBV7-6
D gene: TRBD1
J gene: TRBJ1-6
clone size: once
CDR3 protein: CASSLGRTGNSPLHF
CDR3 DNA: TGTGCCAGCAGCTTAGGCAGGACAGGAAATTCACCCCTCCACTTT

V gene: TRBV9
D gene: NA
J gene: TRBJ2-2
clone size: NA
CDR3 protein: CASSETGTTTGELFF
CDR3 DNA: TGTGCCAGCAGCGAGACCGGGACCACCACCGGGGAGCTGTTTTTT

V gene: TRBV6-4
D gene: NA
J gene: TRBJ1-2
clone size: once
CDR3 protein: CASSDSWGRIYGYTF
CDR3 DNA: TGTGCCAGCAGTGACTCGTGGGGACGGATCTATGGCTACACCTTC

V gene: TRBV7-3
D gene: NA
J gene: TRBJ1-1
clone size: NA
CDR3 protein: CASSSGQPNTEAFF
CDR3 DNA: TGTGCCAGCAGCTCGGGACAACCGAACACTGAAGCTTTCTTT

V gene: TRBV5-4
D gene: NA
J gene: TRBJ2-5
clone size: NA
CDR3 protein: CASSTGTLQETQYF
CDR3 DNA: TGTGCCAGCAGCACAGGGACTCTTCAAGAGACCCAGTACTTC

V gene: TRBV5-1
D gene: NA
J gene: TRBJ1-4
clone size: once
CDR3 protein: CASSPDSHSEKLFF
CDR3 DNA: TGCGCCAGCAGCCCCGACAGCCATAGCGAAAAACTGTTTTTT

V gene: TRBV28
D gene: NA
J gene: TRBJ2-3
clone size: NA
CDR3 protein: CASSIFSTDTQYF
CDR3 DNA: TGTGCCAGCAGTATCTTTAGCACAGATACGCAGTATTTT

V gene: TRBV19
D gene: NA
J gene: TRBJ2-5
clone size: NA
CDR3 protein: CASSTNQETQYF
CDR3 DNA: TGTGCCAGTAGTACAAACCAAGAGACCCAGTACTTC

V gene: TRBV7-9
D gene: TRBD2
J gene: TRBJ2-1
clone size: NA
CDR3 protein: CASSLARLAYSYNEQFF
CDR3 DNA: TGTGCCAGCAGCTTAGCGAGACTAGCGTACTCCTACAATGAGCAGTTCTTC

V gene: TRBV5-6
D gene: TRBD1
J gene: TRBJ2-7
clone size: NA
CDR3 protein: CASSFDRGFYEQYF
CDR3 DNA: TGTGCCAGCAGCTTTGACAGGGGATTCTACGAGCAGTACTTC

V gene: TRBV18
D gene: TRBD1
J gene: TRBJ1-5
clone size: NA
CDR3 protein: CASSPGQGALNQPQHF
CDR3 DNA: TGTGCCAGCTCCCCGGGACAGGGGGCGCTTAATCAGCCCCAGCATTTT

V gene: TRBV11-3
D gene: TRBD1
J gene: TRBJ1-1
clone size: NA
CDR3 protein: CASSQQGWTEAFF
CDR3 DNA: TGTGCCAGCAGCCAACAGGGGTGGACTGAAGCTTTCTTT

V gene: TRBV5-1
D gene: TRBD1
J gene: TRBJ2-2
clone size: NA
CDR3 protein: CASSLRTGRNTGELFF
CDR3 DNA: TGCGCCAGCAGCCTAAGGACAGGGAGGAACACCGGGGAGCTGTTTTTT

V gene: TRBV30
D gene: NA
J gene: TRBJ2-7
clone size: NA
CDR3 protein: CAWSVLKEQYF
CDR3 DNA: TGTGCCTGGAGTGTTTTGAAGGAGCAGTACTTC

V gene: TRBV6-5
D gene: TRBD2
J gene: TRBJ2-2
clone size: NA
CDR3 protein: CASRETSGTGELFF
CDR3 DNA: TGTGCCAGCAGGGAGACTAGCGGAACCGGGGAGCTGTTTTTT

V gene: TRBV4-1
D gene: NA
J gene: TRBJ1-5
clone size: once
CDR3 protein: CASSQAGVQPQHF
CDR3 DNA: TGCGCCAGCAGCCAGGCAGGGGTTCAGCCCCAGCATTTT

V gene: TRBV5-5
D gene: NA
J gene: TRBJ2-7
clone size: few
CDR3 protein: CASSPGTLSSYEQYF
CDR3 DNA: TGTGCCAGCAGCCCGGGGACTTTATCAAGCTACGAGCAGTACTTC

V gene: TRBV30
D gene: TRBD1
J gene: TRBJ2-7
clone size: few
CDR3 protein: CAWSGTGKRSYEQYF
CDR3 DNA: TGTGCCTGGAGTGGGACAGGGAAACGGTCCTACGAGCAGTACTTC

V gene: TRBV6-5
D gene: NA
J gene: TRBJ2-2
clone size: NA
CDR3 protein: CASSYKRGELFF
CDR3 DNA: TGTGCCAGCAGTTACAAACGTGGGGAGCTGTTTTTT

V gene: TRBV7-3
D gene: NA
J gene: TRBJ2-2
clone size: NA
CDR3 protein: CASSLYSALGDAGELFF
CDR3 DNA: TGTGCCAGCAGCTTATACTCCGCGCTGGGGGACGCCGGGGAGCTGTTTTTT

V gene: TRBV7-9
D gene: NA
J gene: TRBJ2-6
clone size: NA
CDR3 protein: CASSHTASANVLTF
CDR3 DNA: TGTGCCAGCAGCCACACAGCTTCGGCCAACGTCCTGACTTTC